This entry lists 22 T cell receptor beta chains sequenced from one sample in a study of T cell repertoires in cytomegalovirus infection (dated by TCRdb to the late 2010s). The treatment or condition label corresponds to: in vitro stimulation with specific CMV peptide epitopes to enrich CMV-specific T cells. Reads for this sample came from an Illumina HiSeq 1500. Starting from the raw public reads, TCRdb applied fastp trimming at Q25, assembled clones with MiXCR and retained in-frame beta chains. Each CDR3 protein gets just one entry, which takes the most common genes and DNA from the rows behind it. This sample is represented by approximately 990,000 distinct CDR3 sequences; around 32% of them were singletons. The top ten clonotypes cover 13% of the sample. Their antigens remain unidentified. Here the sequenced sample was cultured CD8+ T cells from PBMCs, taken from culture after CMV antigen stimulation. Receptors were obtained from a human donor in good health (CMV status not recorded). Some clones in this sample may be carry-over from other donors' samples.

The sample holds one count of this clonotype. A much larger clone differs from this one at a single base, so this may be a read error. The J gene is TRBJ2-6, the V gene TRBV6-5; 9 nucleotides line up with TRBD1. CDR1 and CDR2 (germline): MNHEY, SVGAGI. The CDR3 is 17 residues long. This chain's CDR3 is CASSVDRGWSGTNVLTF. CDR3 in DNA: TGTGCCAGCAGTGTTGACAGGGGGTGGTCTGGGACCAACGTCCTGACTTTC.

This clonotype was seen a handful of times. The CDR3 nucleotides are TGTGCCAGCAGTGAAATCGATGACAGTGAAGCTTTCTTT. This codes for CASSEIDDSEAFF. V gene TRBV2 combines with J gene TRBJ1-1, with TRBD1 as a possible D gene (5 bases). Trimming pared 2 bases from V and 7 bases from J, leaving 11 bases between. The CDR3 consists of 13 residues. In germline, CDR1 is SNHLY, CDR2 FYNNEI.

A note on this clonotype: This may be a read error: a much more frequent sequence differs by one nucleotide. V gene TRBV7-3 combines with J gene TRBJ2-3; TRBD1 agrees at 7 bases. This CDR3 region has 16 residues. The germline CDR1 and CDR2 sequences are SGHTA and FQGTGA. In DNA form, the CDR3 reads TGTGTCAGCAGCTTAATGGCCAACAGGGGCCCAGATACGCAGTATTTT. This translates into CVSSLMANRGPDTQYF.

The rearrangement links TRBV5-1 to TRBJ2-6; D may be TRBD2 (5 bases). V lost 1 base and J lost 4, with 12 bases in between. Germline-derived CDR1 and CDR2 are SGHRS and YFSETQ. The CDR3 contains 16 residues. CDR3 region: CASSLFGVEGANVLTF. For the CDR3, the DNA is TGCGCCAGCAGCTTGTTCGGGGTCGAAGGGGCCAACGTCCTGACTTTC.

There are a few counts of this clonotype. The chain joins TRBV4-1 to TRBJ2-3, with TRBD2 as a possible D gene (6 bases). The CDR3 totals 13 residues. The germline gives CDR1 MGHRA, CDR2 YSYEKL. V was clipped by 7 bases and J by 5 bases, with 13 bases between them. In DNA, the CDR3 is TGCGCCAGCACAACTAGCATGTTAGATACGCAGTATTTT. Protein: CASTTSMLDTQYF.

There are many counts of this clonotype. This chain uses TRBV10-3 with TRBJ2-7; D remains unclear. CDR3 length equals 14 residues. Germline CDR1 ENHRY, CDR2 SYGVKD. The V gene lost 3 bases and the J gene lost 2 bases, with 11 bases spanning the gap. The CDR3 DNA is TGTGCCATCAGTGATACAATTGGCGCCTACGAGCAGTACTTC. Translating it yields CAISDTIGAYEQYF.

This clonotype was counted only a few times. The chain combines TRBV7-2 with TRBJ2-3; D unclear. Between the trimmed V and J ends, which lost 5 bases and 0 bases, there was a span of 15 bases. CDR1 is SGHTA and CDR2 is FQGNSA in the germline V gene. The CDR3 runs to 16 residues. This CDR3 reads CASSPPDGPSTDTQYF. CDR3 coding DNA: TGTGCCAGCAGCCCACCCGATGGCCCAAGCACAGATACGCAGTATTTT.

The chain links TRBV19 to TRBJ2-5, with unresolved D. The CDR3 runs 13 residues. CDR1 LNHDA and CDR2 SQIVND come from the germline V gene (reference sequence). Trimming stripped 1 base from V and 5 bases from J, with 8 bases between. The CDR3 bases are TGTGCCAGTAGTATAGTCCCGGAGGAGACCCAGTACTTC. Translating gives CASSIVPEETQYF.

CDR3 amino acids: CASSLAERGAGDTQYF. The CDR3 nucleotides read TGTGCCAGCAGCTTAGCGGAGCGGGGGGCCGGAGATACGCAGTATTTT. This chain connects TRBV7-8 to TRBJ2-3; 9 positions match TRBD2. The CDR3 spans 16 residues. Germline V gene lookup returns CDR1 SGHVS and CDR2 FQNEAQ. V was pared by 0 bases and J by 5 bases, with 6 bases of the junction left unmatched.

This clonotype appeared a few times. The chain has TRBV4-2 and TRBJ2-7; 9 positions match TRBD1. Unmatched junction bases numbered 7, after V lost 6 bases and J lost 4 bases. The CDR3 sequence is 14 residues long. The germline V gene has CDR1 LGHNA and CDR2 YNFKEQ. The CDR3 DNA reads TGTGCCAGCAGTCCCCAGGGACAGGGTTACGAGCAGTACTTC. Protein product: CASSPQGQGYEQYF.

The rearrangement uses TRBV5-1 and TRBJ1-2, with 7 bases identical to TRBD1. J lost 0 bases, V lost 2 bases, and 10 bases had no gene match. There are 17 residues in the CDR3. Germline CDR1 reads SGHRS; CDR2 reads YFSETQ. The CDR3 spells CASSLTDRSPPNYGYTF. The CDR3 region has the DNA TGCGCCAGCAGCTTAACGGACAGGTCACCCCCTAACTATGGCTACACCTTC.

Concerning this clonotype itself: A read error may account for a junction end that differs from germline. The chain has TRBV7-6 and TRBJ1-2, with no clear D. Germline V CDR1 and CDR2: SGHVS, FNYEAQ. This CDR3 is built from 13 residues. CDR3 loop: CVSSLRPNYGYTF. The CDR3 DNA reads as TGTGTCAGCAGCCTTCGACCAAACTATGGCTACACCTTC.

A note on this clonotype: The germline gene is not matched at one end of the junction; a read error may be the cause. The rearrangement links TRBV7-6 to TRBJ2-1; 9 nucleotides agree with TRBD2. From germline, CDR1 is SGHVS and CDR2 FNYEAQ. The CDR3 is 15 amino acids. CDR3 protein: CASSLSGGLYNERFF. The CDR3 DNA sequence: TGTGCCAGCAGCCTAAGCGGGGGGCTCTACAATGAGCGGTTCTTC.

The genes are TRBV4-3 and TRBJ2-1; D uncertain. The CDR3 has 16 amino acids. V was pared by 1 base and J by 0 bases, with 10 bases between. In germline, CDR1 is LGHNA, CDR2 YSLEER. In DNA, the CDR3 is TGCGCCAGCAGCCAAGTTTCATTTTCCTCCTACAATGAGCAGTTCTTC. This gives the protein CASSQVSFSSYNEQFF.

This clonotype was seen only a few times. The gene calls are TRBV12-3 or TRBV12-4 and TRBJ1-1; D call uncertain. CDR3 length equals 15 residues. Between the trimmed V and J ends, which lost 6 bases and 8 bases, there was a span of 22 bases. The CDR3 loop is CASSPPGGTLLEAFF. The CDR3, as DNA: TGTGCCAGCAGCCCCCCCGGCGGCACTCTCTTGGAAGCTTTCTTT.

CDR3 DNA sequence: TGTGCCAGCAGCTTAGCGCGCGGCGGGGGCTCCTACAATGAGCAGTTCTTC. Translated, it gives CASSLARGGGSYNEQFF. The J gene is TRBJ2-1, the V gene TRBV7-8; TRBD2 matches 7 bases. The CDR3 spans 17 residues. J gave up 0 bases and V 0 bases, and 5 bases lay outside the gene matches. Germline CDR1 and CDR2: SGHVS and FQNEAQ.

This clonotype occurred a few times. V gene TRBV7-4 combines with J gene TRBJ2-7; 9 nucleotides match TRBD1. Germline CDR1 and CDR2: SGHVT and SQSDAQ. Losses at the gene ends were 4 bases for V and 4 bases for J; bases not matched to a gene: 8. The CDR3 is made up of 15 amino acids. CDR3 region: CASSSTGGLGYEQYV. CDR3 nucleotide sequence: TGTGCCAGCAGCTCAACAGGGGGCTTGGGGTACGAGCAGTACGTC.

On this clonotype: This may be a read error, as it is one base from a much larger clone. This chain connects TRBV7-8 to TRBJ2-1, with a weak D call TRBD1 (7 bases). Per germline, CDR1 SGHVS and CDR2 FQNEAQ. The CDR3 sequence is 18 residues long. V gave up 2 bases and J gave up 5 bases, with 22 bases separating them. The CDR3 nucleotides read TGTGCCAGCAGCTTACCGTTCAAGCAGGGGGGCCGGAACAATGAGCAGTTCTTC. Translating gives CASSLPFKQGGRNNEQFF.

This clonotype was found a few times. The chain has TRBV7-9 and TRBJ2-5; 7 bases agree with TRBD1. This CDR3 has 16 amino acids. The V and J ends lost 1 base and 1 base, in that order; junction bases with no gene match: 6. Germline lookup yields CDR1 SEHNR and CDR2 FQNEAQ (reference sequence). CDR3 bases: TGTGCCAGCAGCTTAGTTGACAGGGACCCCCAAGAGACCCAGTACTTC. It is translated as CASSLVDRDPQETQYF.

V is TRBV20-1 and J is TRBJ1-2, with a possible D match to TRBD1 (6 bases). Trimming removed 3 bases from V and 2 bases from J, with 10 bases in between. Per germline, CDR1 DFQATT and CDR2 SNEGSKA (reference sequence). The CDR3 extends over 13 amino acids. CDR3 in amino acids: CSASRGPNYGYTF. CDR3 nucleotides: TGCAGTGCTAGCAGGGGTCCCAACTATGGCTACACCTTC.

V and J are TRBV9 and TRBJ2-5, with 9 nucleotides matching TRBD2. V dropped 2 bases and J dropped 2; count of bases not matched to a gene: 10. Germline V gene sequence: CDR1 SGDLS, CDR2 YYNGEE. This CDR3 spans 17 amino acids. CDR3 sequence: CASSVAMSGGPQETQYF. The CDR3 DNA sequence: TGTGCCAGCAGCGTTGCAATGAGCGGGGGGCCTCAAGAGACCCAGTACTTC.

J is TRBJ2-7 and V is TRBV20-1; 10 positions agree with TRBD1. V lost 0 bases to trimming and J lost 3 bases; unmatched junction nucleotides: 8. The CDR3 extends over 16 amino acids. Per germline, CDR1 DFQATT and CDR2 SNEGSKA (reference sequence). Written as DNA, the CDR3 is TGCAGTGCTAGAGATCAGATGGGGGACAGGGGCTACGAGCAGTACGTC. Amino acid sequence: CSARDQMGDRGYEQYV.